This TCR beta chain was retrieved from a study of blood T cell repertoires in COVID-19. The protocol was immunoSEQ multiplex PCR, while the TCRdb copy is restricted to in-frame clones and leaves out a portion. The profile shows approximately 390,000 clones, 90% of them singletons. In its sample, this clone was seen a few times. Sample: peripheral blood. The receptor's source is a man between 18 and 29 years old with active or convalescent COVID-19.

The CDR3 DNA reads TGTGCCAGCAGCCGATCCCATCGAACCGGGACAGGGGCCTCTGGAAACACCATATATTTT. This translates into CASSRSHRTGTGASGNTIYF. The rearrangement uses TRBV6-6 and TRBJ1-3; TRBD1 matches at 10 bases. The CDR3 spans 20 residues. CDR1 and CDR2 from the germline V gene are MNHNY and SVGAGI (reference sequence). J gave up 0 bases and V 6 bases, and 17 bases lay outside the gene matches.